This T cell receptor (beta chain) was documented in a study of T-cell memory formation after mild COVID-19. Background on the study: Largely, the TCR clusters proved donor specific.

After 5'RACE with constant-segment primers, TCR alpha and TCR beta cDNA libraries carrying sample barcodes and UMIs were obtained. MiXCR, run by TCRdb on the 5' RACE reads, gives a single entry per CDR3 protein. The profile shows hundreds of thousands of distinct CDR3 sequences, 18% of them singletons. Trimming left V 3 bases short and J 4 bases short, with 6 bases between. This CDR3 has 13 residues. CDR1 and CDR2 from the germline V gene are MNHEY and SMNVEV (reference sequence). Whole-study results and caveats: Clones that contracted clustered mainly in CM and EM if CD4+ and in EMRA if CD8+.

With regard to this clonotype: Its target is unknown.

The TCR was taken from an adult woman who had mild COVID-19 (a few samples of this study predate the infection). Cell type and time point are not known. The genes are TRBV27 and TRBJ2-2; D ambiguous. Sequencing used PBMCs or a T cell subset sorted from them (not recorded which). The CDR3 DNA is TGTGCCAGCAGTTTCCGCGGCACCGGGGAGCTGTTTTTT. Its protein is CASSFRGTGELFF.